The clone carrying this T cell receptor (beta chain) was seen a single time. The antigen is unknown. The method was immunoSEQ multiplex PCR; TCRdb's version includes in-frame clones alone and lacks a portion of them. This table has about 340,000 clones, around 70% appearing once. This CDR3 spans 15 amino acids. Germline values: CDR1 SGHTA, CDR2 FQGTGA. Trimming removed 5 bases from V and 6 bases from J; junction bases left unmatched: 6. This entry is derived from a study of shared clonotypes between healthy human individuals. Whole-study context: The donors, two women and three men, were aged 18 to 49. Study-level findings and limits: Larger richness was generally estimated for naive than memory subsets.

Caucasian adults living in Nashville, Tennessee, provided all samples. Researchers partitioned CD4+ cells into CD45RA+ naive and CD45RA-negative memory subsets. The TCR sequence derives from a man aged 25-45 years in good health. The sample comprised memory CD4+ T cells sorted from blood. Subset given: CD45RA-negative fraction. The rearrangement uses TRBV7-3 and TRBJ2-2; 10 nucleotides match TRBD2. The CDR3 protein is CASSPPGLAPGELFF. In DNA, the CDR3 is TGTGCCAGCAGCCCTCCGGGACTAGCGCCCGGGGAGCTGTTTTTT.